This T cell receptor (beta chain) was observed in a study of human T cells and chemical hapten exposure. TCRdb used MiXCR to reprocess the RACE reads, holding one entry per CDR3 protein. Seen here are just under 65,000 distinct CDR3 sequences, approximately 10% observed once, and the top ten hold approximately 2.2%. Study findings and constraints: After DPC sensitization, TCRs above 1 in 1000 frequency showed no change.

Germline V gene lookup returns CDR1 DFQATT and CDR2 SNEGSKA (reference sequence). The CDR3 sequence is 12 residues long. V lost 3 bases, J lost 4 bases, and 8 bases lay in between. Time point reported: patch test 3, about 24 weeks after DPC sensitization. As to treatment: therapeutic diphenylcyclopropenone sensitization with weekly scalp DPC. In its sample, this clonotype was seen many times. The antigen remains unidentified. This TCR was recovered from a woman aged 30 to 39 with alopecia areata. Some clones in this sample may be carry-over from other donors' samples. This chain connects TRBV20-1 to TRBJ2-3, with D unresolved. The material was whole blood, obtained in connection with sensitization to the hapten diphenylcyclopropenone (DPC). The CDR3 DNA is TGCAGTGCTAGGGACCCGCCAGATACGCAGTATTTT. Amino acids: CSARDPPDTQYF.